The TCR beta chain described here comes from a study of shared clonotypes between healthy human individuals. The assay was run at deep level. Using immunoSEQ multiplex PCR, the repertoire was profiled, and TCRdb retains in-frame clones only, with some absent. Among about 1.1 million clones listed, 75% to 80% were seen once. The CDR3 is 15 amino acids. Germline V lookup: CDR1 SGHVS, CDR2 FQNEAQ. The germline V and J ends were trimmed by 1 base and 4 bases, with 10 bases remaining between them. Study findings and constraints: It was anticipated that sequencing depth would influence how many clonotypes donors shared.

On this clone itself: What it binds is unknown.

The V call is TRBV7-8, the J call TRBJ2-2; D is possibly TRBD2 (5 bases). The TCR comes from a man aged 18 to 35 in good health. Some clones in this sample may be carry-over from other donors' samples. The sequencing sample was made of memory CD4+ T cells from PBMCs. As to subset: CD45RA-negative fraction. The DNA of the CDR3 is TGTGCCAGCAGCTTAGAGCGCGCGGGCACCGGGGAGCTGTTTTTT. It translates to CASSLERAGTGELFF.